A selection of T cell receptor beta chains follows, all from one sample in a study of neoadjuvant nivolumab and ipilimumab in lung cancer. Using immunoSEQ multiplex PCR, the repertoire was profiled, and TCRdb retains in-frame clones only, with some absent. Altogether over 25,000 clones are present, more than 85% being singletons, with the ten largest covering 2% to 2.5%. This specimen consisted of peripheral blood, obtained after neoadjuvant nivolumab, alone or with ipilimumab, at or shortly before surgery. The source of these receptors is an adult with non-small cell lung cancer. Each CDR3 is given without its conserved first and last residue. A D gene is named only where the DNA matches it firmly. Clone size is shown for a subset of rows, as once, few, many or a class of expanded clone.

>TRBV19|TRBD1|once|TRBJ1-2
ASTPDRIYGYT
>TRBV28|NA|NA|TRBJ1-1
ASRLDSEAF
>TRBV5-4|TRBD2|NA|TRBJ2-3
ASSLSGGSTDTQY
>TRBV7-2|NA|few|TRBJ2-7
ASSLEVGFPSYEQY
>TRBV5-1|TRBD2|NA|TRBJ2-1
ASSLGIAGAHNEQF
>TRBV18|TRBD2|NA|TRBJ2-2
ASSPTSGGSTGELF
>TRBV28|TRBD1|NA|TRBJ1-2
ASRSGPDRGSWGYT
>TRBV18|NA|NA|TRBJ1-1
ASSSTGPHTEAF
>TRBV5-4|NA|once|TRBJ2-2
ASSSHPTYNTGELF
>TRBV7-9|NA|NA|TRBJ1-3
ASSRLRNTIY
>TRBV11-3|NA|few|TRBJ2-2
ASSRQYTGELF
>TRBV20-1|NA|NA|TRBJ1-3
SALTGNTIY
>TRBV5-1|TRBD1|NA|TRBJ2-2
ATGQGGGELF
>TRBV10-1|NA|NA|TRBJ2-3
ASSEKRLVPDTQY
>TRBV6-5|NA|NA|TRBJ1-1
ASFQGRWNTEAF
>TRBV2|TRBD1|NA|TRBJ1-1
ASSEALGTVNTEAF
>TRBV7-2|NA|NA|TRBJ2-1
ASSPLGLGEQF
>TRBV14|NA|NA|TRBJ1-2
ASSQGRAYGYT